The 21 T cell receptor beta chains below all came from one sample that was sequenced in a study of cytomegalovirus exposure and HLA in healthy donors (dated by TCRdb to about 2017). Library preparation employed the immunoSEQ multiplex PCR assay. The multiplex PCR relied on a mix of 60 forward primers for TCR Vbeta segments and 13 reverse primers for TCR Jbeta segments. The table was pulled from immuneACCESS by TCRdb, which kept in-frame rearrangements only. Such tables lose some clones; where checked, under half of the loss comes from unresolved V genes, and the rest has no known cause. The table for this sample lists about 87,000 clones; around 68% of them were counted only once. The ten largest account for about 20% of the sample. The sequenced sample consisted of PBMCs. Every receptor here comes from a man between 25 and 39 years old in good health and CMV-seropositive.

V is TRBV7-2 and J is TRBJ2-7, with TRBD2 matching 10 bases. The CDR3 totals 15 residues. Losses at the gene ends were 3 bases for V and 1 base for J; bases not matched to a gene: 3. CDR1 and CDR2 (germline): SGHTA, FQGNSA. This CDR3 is CASSFLAGASYEQYF. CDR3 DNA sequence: TGTGCCAGCAGCTTTCTAGCGGGAGCTTCCTACGAGCAGTACTTC.

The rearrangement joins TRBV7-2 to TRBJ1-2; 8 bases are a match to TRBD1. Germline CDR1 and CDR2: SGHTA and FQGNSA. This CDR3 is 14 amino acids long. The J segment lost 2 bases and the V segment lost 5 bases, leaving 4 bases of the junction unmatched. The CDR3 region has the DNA TGTGCCAGCAGCCCGACAGGGGCAAACTATGGCTACACCTTC. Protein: CASSPTGANYGYTF.

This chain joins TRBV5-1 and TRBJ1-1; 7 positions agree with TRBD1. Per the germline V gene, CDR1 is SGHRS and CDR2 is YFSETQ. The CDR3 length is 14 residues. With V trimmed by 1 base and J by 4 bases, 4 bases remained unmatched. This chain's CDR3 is CASSLFQGGTEAFF. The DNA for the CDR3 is TGCGCCAGCAGCTTGTTCCAGGGGGGCACTGAAGCTTTCTTT.

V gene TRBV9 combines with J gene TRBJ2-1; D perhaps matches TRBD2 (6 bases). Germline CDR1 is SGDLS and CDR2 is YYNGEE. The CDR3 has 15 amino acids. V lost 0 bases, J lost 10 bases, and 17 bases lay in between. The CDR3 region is CASSVDNGRAEEQFF. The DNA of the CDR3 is TGTGCCAGCAGCGTAGATAACGGGAGAGCTGAGGAGCAGTTCTTC.

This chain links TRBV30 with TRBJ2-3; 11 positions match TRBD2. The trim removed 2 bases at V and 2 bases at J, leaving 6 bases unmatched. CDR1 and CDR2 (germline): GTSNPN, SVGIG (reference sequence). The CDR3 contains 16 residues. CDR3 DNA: TGTGCCTGGAGTACCGGGACTAGCGGAAACACAGATACGCAGTATTTT. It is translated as CAWSTGTSGNTDTQYF. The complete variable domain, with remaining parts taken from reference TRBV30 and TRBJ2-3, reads SQTIHQWPATLVQPVGSPLSLECTVEGTSNPNLYWYRQAAGRGLQLLFYSVGIGQISSEVPQNLSASRPQDRQFILSSKKLLLSDSGFYLCAWSTGTSGNTDTQYFGPGTRLTVL.

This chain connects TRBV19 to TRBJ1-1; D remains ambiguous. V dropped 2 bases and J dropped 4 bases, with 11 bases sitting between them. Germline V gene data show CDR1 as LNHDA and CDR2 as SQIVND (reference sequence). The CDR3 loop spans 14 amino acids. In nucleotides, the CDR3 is TGTGCCAGTAGTATAACTCGGGAAGTCACTGAAGCTTTCTTT. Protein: CASSITREVTEAFF.

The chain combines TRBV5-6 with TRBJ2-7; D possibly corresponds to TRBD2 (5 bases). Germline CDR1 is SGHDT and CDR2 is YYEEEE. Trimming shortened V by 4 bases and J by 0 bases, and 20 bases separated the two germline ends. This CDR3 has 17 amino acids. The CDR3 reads CASSPVGRRRSSYEQYF. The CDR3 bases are TGTGCCAGCAGCCCCGTGGGGAGACGCCGGAGCTCCTACGAGCAGTACTTC.

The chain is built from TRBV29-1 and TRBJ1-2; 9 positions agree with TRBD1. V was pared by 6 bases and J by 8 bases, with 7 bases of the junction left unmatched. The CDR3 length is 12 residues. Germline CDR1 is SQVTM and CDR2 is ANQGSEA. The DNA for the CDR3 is TGCAGCGTCACGGGACAGGGTAACGGCTACACCTTC. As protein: CSVTGQGNGYTF.

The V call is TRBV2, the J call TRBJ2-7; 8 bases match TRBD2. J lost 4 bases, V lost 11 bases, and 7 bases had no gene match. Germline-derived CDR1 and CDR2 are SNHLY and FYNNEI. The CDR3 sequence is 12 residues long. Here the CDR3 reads CAPGRGSYEQYF. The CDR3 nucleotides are TGTGCCCCCGGGAGGGGATCTTACGAGCAGTACTTC.

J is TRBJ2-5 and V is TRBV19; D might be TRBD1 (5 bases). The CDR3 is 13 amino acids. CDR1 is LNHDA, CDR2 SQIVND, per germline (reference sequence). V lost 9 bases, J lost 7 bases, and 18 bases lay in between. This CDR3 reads CASTSTGPGTQYF. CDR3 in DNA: TGTGCCAGCACAAGCACAGGACCGGGGACCCAGTACTTC.

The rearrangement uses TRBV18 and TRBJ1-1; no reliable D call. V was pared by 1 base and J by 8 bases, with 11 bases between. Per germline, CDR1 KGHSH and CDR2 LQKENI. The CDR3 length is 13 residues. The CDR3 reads CASSPLPGSEAFF. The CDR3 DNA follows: TGTGCCAGCTCACCACTCCCGGGATCCGAAGCTTTCTTT.

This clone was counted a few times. The CDR3: CASRLDLSYGYTF. DNA for the CDR3: TGTGCCAGCAGACTAGACCTGTCCTATGGCTACACCTTC. This chain joins TRBV7-9 and TRBJ1-2; no definite D call. Trimming removed 6 bases from V and 4 bases from J, with 12 bases in between. CDR3 length: 13 residues. From germline, CDR1 is SEHNR and CDR2 FQNEAQ (reference sequence).

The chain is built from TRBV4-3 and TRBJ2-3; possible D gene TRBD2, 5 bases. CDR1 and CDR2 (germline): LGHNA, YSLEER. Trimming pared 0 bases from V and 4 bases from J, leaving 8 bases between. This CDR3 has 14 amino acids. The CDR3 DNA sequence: TGCGCCAGCAGCCAAGAGGAGGCCTCAGATACGCAGTATTTT. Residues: CASSQEEASDTQYF.

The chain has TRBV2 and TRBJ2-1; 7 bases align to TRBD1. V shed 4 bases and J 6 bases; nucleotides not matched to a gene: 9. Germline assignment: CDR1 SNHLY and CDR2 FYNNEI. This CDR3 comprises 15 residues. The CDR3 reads CASSGTGTRGNEQFF. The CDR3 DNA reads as TGTGCCAGCAGTGGGACAGGCACGAGAGGCAATGAGCAGTTCTTC.

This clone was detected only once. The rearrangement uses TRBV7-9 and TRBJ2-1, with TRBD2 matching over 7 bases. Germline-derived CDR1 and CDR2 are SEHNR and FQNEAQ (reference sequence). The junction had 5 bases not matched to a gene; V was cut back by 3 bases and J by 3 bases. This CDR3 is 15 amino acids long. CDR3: CASSFGASGYNEQFF. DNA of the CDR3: TGTGCCAGCAGCTTCGGGGCTAGCGGCTACAATGAGCAGTTCTTC.

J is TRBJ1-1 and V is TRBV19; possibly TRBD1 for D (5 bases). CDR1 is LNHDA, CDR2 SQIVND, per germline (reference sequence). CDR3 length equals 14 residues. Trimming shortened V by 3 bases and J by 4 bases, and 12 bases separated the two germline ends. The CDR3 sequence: CASSIFQGGTEAFF. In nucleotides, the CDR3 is TGTGCCAGTAGTATCTTCCAGGGTGGCACTGAAGCTTTCTTT. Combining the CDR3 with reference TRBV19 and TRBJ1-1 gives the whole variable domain DGGITQSPKYLFRKEGQNVTLSCEQNLNHDAMYWYRQDPGQGLRLIYYSQIVNDFQKGDIAEGYSVSREKKESFPLTVTSAQKNPTAFYLCASSIFQGGTEAFFGQGTRLTVV.

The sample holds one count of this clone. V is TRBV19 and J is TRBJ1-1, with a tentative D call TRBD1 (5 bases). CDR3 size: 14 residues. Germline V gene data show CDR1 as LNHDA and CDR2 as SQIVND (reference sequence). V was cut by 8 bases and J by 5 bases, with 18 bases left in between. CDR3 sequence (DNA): TGTGCCAGTCACGAGGAGGGGCGCAATACTGAAGCTTTCTTT. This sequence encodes CASHEEGRNTEAFF.

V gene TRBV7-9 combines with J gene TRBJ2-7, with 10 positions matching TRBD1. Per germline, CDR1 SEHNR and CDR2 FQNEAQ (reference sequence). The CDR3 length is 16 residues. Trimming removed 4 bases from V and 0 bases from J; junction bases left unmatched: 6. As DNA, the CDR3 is TGTGCCAGCAGCTCAGGGGGACAGGGGCGCTCCTACGAGCAGTACTTC. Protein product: CASSSGGQGRSYEQYF.

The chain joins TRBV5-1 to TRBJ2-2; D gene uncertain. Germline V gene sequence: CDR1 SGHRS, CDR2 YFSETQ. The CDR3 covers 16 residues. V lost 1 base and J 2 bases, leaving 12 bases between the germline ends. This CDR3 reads CASSLSSTSNTGELFF. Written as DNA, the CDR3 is TGCGCCAGCAGCTTGTCTAGTACCTCAAACACCGGGGAGCTGTTTTTT.

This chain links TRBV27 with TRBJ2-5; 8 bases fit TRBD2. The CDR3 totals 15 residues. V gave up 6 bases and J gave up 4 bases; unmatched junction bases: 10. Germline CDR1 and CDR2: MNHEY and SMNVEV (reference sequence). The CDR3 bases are TGTGCCAGCAGCGGATTAACGGGACTAGTAGAGACCCAGTACTTC. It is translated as CASSGLTGLVETQYF.

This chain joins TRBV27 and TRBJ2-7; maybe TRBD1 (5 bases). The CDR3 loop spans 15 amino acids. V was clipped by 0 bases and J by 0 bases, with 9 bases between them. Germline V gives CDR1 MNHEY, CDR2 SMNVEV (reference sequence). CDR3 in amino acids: CASSLSYQGSYEQYF. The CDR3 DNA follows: TGTGCCAGCAGTTTATCGTATCAGGGCTCCTACGAGCAGTACTTC.